One sample yielded the 4 T cell receptor beta chains listed below, sequenced in a study of blood T cell repertoires in COVID-19 (dated by TCRdb to about 2020). The library was made by the immunoSEQ multiplex PCR assay. TCRdb holds this immuneACCESS table with in-frame rearrangements only. Some clones are missing; in checked studies, unresolved V genes explain under half, and the rest has no known cause. Counted in this sample were 250,000 or so clones; 86% of them appeared once. About 8.6% of the sample comes from the top ten. The material sequenced was peripheral blood. These receptor sequences come from a man in his forties with active or convalescent COVID-19.

This clone was counted once. The chain carries TRBV6-6 and TRBJ2-2; 7 bases fit TRBD1. Germline V CDR1 and CDR2: MNHNY, SVGAGI (reference sequence). Trimming removed 2 bases from V and 0 bases from J; junction bases left unmatched: 3. The CDR3 consists of 16 residues. This chain's CDR3 is CASSYPGTANTGELFF. The CDR3 DNA follows: TGTGCCAGCAGTTACCCCGGGACAGCGAACACCGGGGAGCTGTTTTTT.

The chain employs TRBV7-6 and TRBJ2-7; TRBD2 matches at 8 bases. V lost 5 bases to trimming and J lost 2 bases; unmatched junction nucleotides: 2. Germline CDR1 is SGHVS and CDR2 is FNYEAQ. The CDR3 is 13 amino acids. The CDR3 spells CASSPGGAYEQYF. The CDR3 nucleotides are TGTGCCAGCAGCCCGGGGGGGGCCTACGAGCAGTACTTC.

The V gene is TRBV2, the J gene TRBJ1-2; possibly TRBD1 for D (5 bases). The CDR3 is 13 residues long. With 7 bases removed from V and 7 bases from J, the gap between germline ends came to 16 bases. Germline loops: CDR1 SNHLY, CDR2 FYNNEI. The CDR3 DNA reads as TGTGCCAGCACCAGAATCCAGGGTAGTGGCTACACCTTC. Its protein is CASTRIQGSGYTF.

This rearrangement joins TRBV30 to TRBJ2-2; D is uncertain. CDR3 length: 13 residues. V lost 0 bases and J lost 3, with 5 bases in between. Germline V gene sequence: CDR1 GTSNPN, CDR2 SVGIG (reference sequence). The CDR3, as DNA: TGTGCCTGGAGTGTCGGTTACACCGGGGAGCTGTTTTTT. Amino acids: CAWSVGYTGELFF.